This T cell receptor (beta chain) originates from a study of Tregs in tolerant kidney transplant recipients. The CDR3 length is 12 residues. The V end lost 4 bases, the J end lost 4 bases, and 10 bases lay between the germline ends. Looked up from germline, CDR1 is GTSNPN and CDR2 is SVGIG (reference sequence). General study findings and limits: Validation in larger populations is needed because few patients were studied. Tregs expanded with activated donor B cells seemed most donor-specific. No direct test of biological reproducibility was done here.

Comment on this clone: What it binds is unknown.

The protocol was immunoSEQ multiplex PCR, while the TCRdb copy is restricted to in-frame clones and leaves out a portion. The sample includes roughly 250,000 clones, roughly 80% of them seen just once. Unstimulated Tregs (CD4+CD25+CD127-) and CD4+CD25- non-Tregs were sorted from PBMCs. The receptor's source is a human donor in good health. The sample taken for sequencing was CD4+ T cells from blood. The chain is built from TRBV30 and TRBJ1-1; tentative D call: TRBD1 (5 bases). This CDR3 reads CAWIGGGTEAFF. The DNA of the CDR3 is TGTGCCTGGATAGGTGGGGGCACTGAAGCTTTCTTT.